Shown below are 26 T cell receptor beta chains from a single sample sequenced in a study of long-term antiretroviral therapy in people with HIV (dated by TCRdb to between 2021 and 2023). The immunoSEQ hsTCRB v3.0 assay was used at survey level resolution to sequence the TRB variable region. TCRdb provides this immuneACCESS table in a form limited to in-frame rearrangements. Some clones are lacking; in checked studies, under half of them reflect an unresolved V gene, and why the rest are absent is not known. This sample has 34,000 or so clones in its table, and about 85% of those were observed once. Clones ranked in the top ten supply 4.8% of the sample. The sample was unsorted PBMCs, taken 2.8 years before starting antiretroviral therapy. The receptors here all came from a woman in her 30s with HIV.

The rearrangement uses TRBV30 and TRBJ1-1, with TRBD1 identical over 7 bases. The CDR3 runs 13 residues. CDR1 and CDR2 from the germline V gene are GTSNPN and SVGIG (reference sequence). The ends lost 0 bases at V and 7 bases at J; junction bases unmatched: 5. CDR3 residues: CAWSVNRGDEAFF. The CDR3 nucleotides read TGTGCCTGGAGTGTAAACAGGGGCGATGAAGCTTTCTTT.

This chain connects TRBV7-7 to TRBJ1-5, with D possibly matching TRBD1 (6 bases). CDR1 and CDR2 (germline): SSHAT, FNYEAQ (reference sequence). V lost 1 base to trimming and J lost 7 bases, with 8 bases between them. This CDR3 region has 13 residues. The DNA for the CDR3 is TGTGCCAGCAGCTTAGAACAGGGACAGCCCCAGCATTTT. Its protein is CASSLEQGQPQHF. Variable domain in full (rest from reference TRBV7-7 and TRBJ1-5): GAGVSQSPRYKVTKRGQDVTLRCDPISSHATLYWYQQALGQGPEFLTYFNYEAQPDKSGLPSDRFSAERPEGSISTLTIQRTEQRDSAMYRCASSLEQGQPQHFGDGTRLSIL.

This chain uses TRBV11-2 with TRBJ2-5; D is undetermined. Germline CDR1 and CDR2: SGHAT and FQNNGV. This CDR3 contains 13 residues. V lost 1 base and J 4 bases, leaving 7 bases between the germline ends. CDR3 sequence reads: CASSLVGPETQYF. CDR3 nucleotides: TGTGCCAGCAGCTTAGTGGGCCCAGAGACCCAGTACTTC. The full variable domain, with the rest looked up from reference TRBV11-2 and TRBJ2-5, is EAGVAQSPRYKIIEKRQSVAFWCNPISGHATLYWYQQILGQGPKLLIQFQNNGVVDDSQLPKDRFSAERLKGVDSTLKIQPAKLEDSAVYLCASSLVGPETQYFGPGTRLLVL.

This chain uses TRBV5-6 with TRBJ1-2; D might be TRBD1 (6 bases). V lost 0 bases and J 3 bases, leaving 15 bases between the germline ends. The CDR3 has 16 residues. Germline assignment: CDR1 SGHDT and CDR2 YYEEEE. The CDR3 nucleotides read TGTGCCAGCAGCTTGGGCCCCGGGGGGCAGGACTATGGCTACACCTTC. Protein: CASSLGPGGQDYGYTF. Combining the CDR3 with reference TRBV5-6 and TRBJ1-2 gives the whole variable domain DAGVTQSPTHLIKTRGQQVTLRCSPKSGHDTVSWYQQALGQGPQFIFQYYEEEERQRGNFPDRFSGHQFPNYSSELNVNALLLGDSALYLCASSLGPGGQDYGYTFGSGTRLTVV.

The rearrangement joins TRBV5-1 to TRBJ2-5; 11 bases are a match to TRBD2. With 4 bases clipped from V and 4 bases from J, the junction kept 12 bases outside the gene matches. This CDR3 has 17 residues. Germline CDR1 is SGHRS and CDR2 is YFSETQ. The CDR3 protein is CASSTGYSGGAVETQYF. CDR3 sequence (DNA): TGCGCCAGCAGCACGGGATATAGCGGGGGGGCCGTAGAGACCCAGTACTTC.

The gene calls are TRBV18 and TRBJ1-5; D is undetermined. The V end lost 3 bases, the J end lost 2 bases, and 8 bases lay between the germline ends. The germline gives CDR1 KGHSH, CDR2 LQKENI. The CDR3 extends over 14 amino acids. This chain's CDR3 is CASSPGPRNQPQHF. CDR3 nucleotides: TGTGCCAGCTCACCCGGGCCCCGCAATCAGCCCCAGCATTTT.

This chain's CDR3 is CASSYSRRGLYGYTF. CDR3 bases: TGTGCCAGCAGTTACTCTCGACGGGGACTATATGGCTACACCTTC. This rearrangement joins TRBV6-5 to TRBJ1-2, with a weak D call TRBD1 (5 bases). The CDR3 consists of 15 residues. Trimming pared 0 bases from V and 5 bases from J, leaving 13 bases between. Germline CDR1 is MNHEY and CDR2 is SVGAGI.

A few counts support this clone. The chain recombines TRBV2 with TRBJ1-5; D unresolved. Trimming stripped 2 bases from V and 7 bases from J, with 18 bases between. The CDR3 consists of 16 residues. CDR1 is SNHLY, CDR2 FYNNEI, per germline. The CDR3 region has the DNA TGTGCCAGCAGTGAACGGTCCCCGGTGGTTTCCCAGCCCCAGCATTTT. As protein: CASSERSPVVSQPQHF.

The V and J genes are TRBV2 and TRBJ2-7; the D gene is possibly TRBD2 (5 bases). Trimming left V 6 bases short and J 4 bases short, with 10 bases between. This CDR3 has 12 residues. Per the germline V gene, CDR1 is SNHLY and CDR2 is FYNNEI. The CDR3 sequence is CASREGHYEQYF. The CDR3 nucleotides are TGTGCCAGCAGAGAGGGTCATTACGAGCAGTACTTC.

This chain links TRBV7-9 with TRBJ2-6, with a tentative D call TRBD1 (6 bases). Germline V gives CDR1 SEHNR, CDR2 FQNEAQ (reference sequence). The V end lost 5 bases, the J end lost 4 bases, and 18 bases lay between the germline ends. The CDR3 is 17 residues long. This CDR3 is CASSPSGAGVGANVLTF. The CDR3 DNA sequence: TGTGCCAGCAGCCCTAGTGGGGCAGGGGTAGGGGCCAACGTCCTGACTTTC. The whole variable domain, remainder taken from reference TRBV7-9 and TRBJ2-6, is DTGVSQNPRHKITKRGQNVTFRCDPISEHNRLYWYRQTLGQGPEFLTYFQNEAQLEKSRLLSDRFSAERPKGSFSTLEIQRTEQGDSAMYLCASSPSGAGVGANVLTFGAGSRLTVL.

The chain recombines TRBV5-1 with TRBJ2-6; D may be TRBD1 or TRBD2 (5 bases each). CDR1 SGHRS and CDR2 YFSETQ come from the germline V gene. This CDR3 contains 14 residues. Trimming took off 4 bases at V and 0 bases at J, with 5 bases between the two ends. CDR3 region: CASSGGSGANVLTF. The DNA for the CDR3 is TGCGCCAGCAGCGGGGGCTCTGGGGCCAACGTCCTGACTTTC.

This chain connects TRBV5-1 to TRBJ2-3; TRBD1 matches at 7 bases. The V segment lost 3 bases and the J segment 0 bases; nucleotides outside the gene matches: 1. Germline assignment: CDR1 SGHRS and CDR2 YFSETQ. The CDR3 covers 14 residues. CDR3 loop: CASSSRGSTDTQYF. CDR3 in DNA: TGCGCCAGCAGCTCCAGGGGGAGCACAGATACGCAGTATTTT. The entire variable domain, with the rest obtained from reference TRBV5-1 and TRBJ2-3, is as follows: KAGVTQTPRYLIKTRGQQVTLSCSPISGHRSVSWYQQTPGQGLQFLFEYFSETQRNKGNFPGRFSGRQFSNSRSEMNVSTLELGDSALYLCASSSRGSTDTQYFGPGTRLTVL.

The chain employs TRBV27 and TRBJ2-3; D is undetermined. The CDR3 has 15 residues. With 4 bases removed from V and 2 bases from J, the gap between germline ends came to 13 bases. The germline V gene has CDR1 MNHEY and CDR2 SMNVEV (reference sequence). CDR3 amino acids: CASSSTSIPTDTQYF. The CDR3 DNA follows: TGTGCCAGCAGTTCCACCTCCATCCCCACAGATACGCAGTATTTT.

This clone was counted only a few times. This chain connects TRBV7-2 to TRBJ2-7; the match to TRBD1 covers 7 bases. The germline CDR1 and CDR2 sequences are SGHTA and FQGNSA. The CDR3 loop spans 14 amino acids. Trimming took 5 bases from V and 5 from J; bases not matched to a gene: 9. CDR3 region: CASSLGQRLHEQYF. The CDR3 nucleotides are TGTGCCAGCAGCCTGGGACAGCGACTTCACGAGCAGTACTTC.

This chain uses TRBV7-9 with TRBJ2-4; perhaps D is TRBD1 or TRBD2 (5 bases each). The germline V and J ends were trimmed by 5 bases and 9 bases, with 17 bases remaining between them. The V gene's germline CDR1 is SEHNR and CDR2 FQNEAQ (reference sequence). The CDR3 extends over 14 amino acids. The CDR3, as DNA: TGTGCCAGCAGCGAAAGTGGGGACGCCAGCATTCAGTACTTC. This codes for CASSESGDASIQYF.

The chain couples TRBV5-1 to TRBJ2-1, with D uncertain. The CDR3 loop spans 15 amino acids. Per the germline V gene, CDR1 is SGHRS and CDR2 is YFSETQ. The V end lost 3 bases, the J end lost 0 bases, and 10 bases lay between the germline ends. CDR3 sequence (DNA): TGCGCCAGCAGCTCGAACCAGAACTCCTACAATGAGCAGTTCTTC. Encoded protein: CASSSNQNSYNEQFF.

The chain recombines TRBV6-5 with TRBJ1-2; 7 positions agree with TRBD1. The CDR3 length is 15 residues. Per germline, CDR1 MNHEY and CDR2 SVGAGI. Losses at the gene ends were 4 bases for V and 4 bases for J; bases not matched to a gene: 9. The CDR3: CASSLTGASSYGYTF. CDR3 DNA: TGTGCCAGCAGTTTAACAGGGGCGTCGAGCTATGGCTACACCTTC.

This clone has only a few counts. CDR3 nucleotide sequence: TGTGCCAGCAGTGAGCAAATTGGACAGGGAAGCTCACCCCTCCACTTT. Its translation: CASSEQIGQGSSPLHF. V gene TRBV2 combines with J gene TRBJ1-6, with TRBD1 matching 8 bases. The CDR3 has 16 amino acids. Per germline, CDR1 SNHLY and CDR2 FYNNEI. With V trimmed by 3 bases and J by 10 bases, 11 bases remained unmatched.

This clone is labeled large. V is TRBV6-1 and J is TRBJ1-2; D is unclear. Trimming stripped 1 base from V and 5 bases from J, with 8 bases between. Germline assignment: CDR1 MNHNS and CDR2 SASEGT. CDR3 length equals 13 residues. CDR3 sequence reads: CASSEEPDYGYTF. Written as DNA, the CDR3 is TGTGCCAGCAGTGAAGAGCCCGATTATGGCTACACCTTC.

The chain combines TRBV2 with TRBJ2-3; 10 bases align to TRBD2. Germline-derived CDR1 and CDR2 are SNHLY and FYNNEI. V lost 5 bases, J lost 0 bases, and 8 bases stayed unmatched. This CDR3 comprises 17 residues. The CDR3 is CASSKIAGGTSTDTQYF. The CDR3 coding sequence is TGTGCCAGCAGTAAAATAGCGGGGGGAACTAGCACAGATACGCAGTATTTT.

CDR3: CASSQGLAAQETQYF. The CDR3 nucleotides read TGTGCCAGCAGCCAGGGACTAGCGGCCCAAGAGACCCAGTACTTC. This rearrangement joins TRBV11-3 to TRBJ2-5; 11 positions agree with TRBD2. Germline V gives CDR1 SGHNT, CDR2 YENEEA. This CDR3 comprises 15 residues. V dropped 5 bases and J dropped 1; count of bases not matched to a gene: 3.

This clone was seen a handful of times. The chain recombines TRBV25-1 with TRBJ2-2; no reliable D call. V lost 2 bases to trimming and J lost 7 bases, with 8 bases between them. Germline V gene data show CDR1 as MGHDK and CDR2 as SYGVNS. This CDR3 region has 13 residues. The CDR3 reads CASSERIVGELFF. In DNA form, the CDR3 reads TGTGCCAGCAGTGAAAGGATCGTCGGGGAGCTGTTTTTT.

The V and J genes are TRBV25-1 and TRBJ1-1, with 11 bases aligning to TRBD1. The CDR3 extends over 15 amino acids. Germline CDR1 reads MGHDK; CDR2 reads SYGVNS. The V and J ends lost 6 bases and 4 bases, in that order; junction bases with no gene match: 7. The DNA for the CDR3 is TGTGCCAGCAGATCGGACAGGGGGCTGCCCACTGAAGCTTTCTTT. Protein sequence: CASRSDRGLPTEAFF.

V usage is TRBV6-6 and J usage is TRBJ1-2; TRBD1 is a possible D gene (5 bases). Germline V lookup: CDR1 MNHNY, CDR2 SVGAGI (reference sequence). Between the trimmed V and J ends, which lost 3 bases and 8 bases, there was a span of 16 bases. This CDR3 region has 14 residues. CDR3 DNA sequence: TGTGCCAGCAGTTATGTGGCCGGGGGAGTGGGCTACACCTTC. The encoded protein is CASSYVAGGVGYTF.

V is TRBV27 and J is TRBJ2-5, with 9 bases fitting TRBD1. CDR1 is MNHEY and CDR2 is SMNVEV in the germline V gene (reference sequence). The CDR3 extends over 16 amino acids. The ends lost 2 bases at V and 5 bases at J; junction bases unmatched: 9. CDR3: CASSLARTGDAETQYF. The CDR3, as DNA: TGTGCCAGCAGTTTAGCCCGGACAGGGGACGCCGAGACCCAGTACTTC.

The chain joins TRBV5-1 to TRBJ1-2; perhaps TRBD1 as D (5 bases). Germline V gives CDR1 SGHRS, CDR2 YFSETQ. CDR3 length: 13 amino acids. With 4 bases removed from V and 1 base from J, the gap between germline ends came to 8 bases. The CDR3, as DNA: TGCGCCAGCAGCCCGACAGATAACTATGGCTACACCTTC. This encodes CASSPTDNYGYTF. The entire variable domain, with the rest obtained from reference TRBV5-1 and TRBJ1-2, is as follows: KAGVTQTPRYLIKTRGQQVTLSCSPISGHRSVSWYQQTPGQGLQFLFEYFSETQRNKGNFPGRFSGRQFSNSRSEMNVSTLELGDSALYLCASSPTDNYGYTFGSGTRLTVV.